The next 8 T cell receptor beta chains were all read from a single sample in a study of OX40 agonist ivuxolimab in advanced cancers. The method was immunoSEQ multiplex PCR; TCRdb's version includes in-frame clones alone and lacks a portion of them. This table holds 84,000 or so clones, approximately 80% found once. The sequences come from CD4+ or CD8+ T cells sorted from blood, collected in a trial of the OX40 agonist ivuxolimab. The receptors here all came from an adult with an advanced solid tumor such as melanoma, head and neck, liver or kidney cancer.

The V call is TRBV15, the J call TRBJ2-5, with unresolved D. The length of the CDR3 is 15 residues. Deletions cut 0 bases from V and 5 bases from J, with 13 bases between. Germline V gene sequence: CDR1 LNHNV, CDR2 YYDKDF (reference sequence). The CDR3 sequence: CATSRDRASGETQYF. In nucleotides, the CDR3 is TGTGCCACCAGCAGAGATAGGGCTAGTGGTGAGACCCAGTACTTC.

This chain joins TRBV7-3 and TRBJ2-1; D ambiguous. CDR3 length: 15 residues. Germline V CDR1 and CDR2: SGHTA, FQGTGA. V lost 3 bases and J 0 bases, leaving 9 bases between the germline ends. The CDR3 DNA is TGTGCCAGCAGCTTTGACACGAGCTCCTACAATGAGCAGTTCTTC. It yields the protein CASSFDTSSYNEQFF.

The rearrangement links TRBV2 to TRBJ1-1; 9 bases fit TRBD1. Trimming removed 6 bases from V and 10 bases from J; junction bases left unmatched: 9. CDR1 and CDR2 (germline): SNHLY, FYNNEI. The CDR3 has 13 amino acids. The DNA of the CDR3 is TGTGCCAGCAGCGAGGGACAGGGAGGGGGAGCTTTCTTT. This translates into CASSEGQGGGAFF.

V and J are TRBV5-1 and TRBJ2-2; 7 bases line up with TRBD1. Germline CDR1 is SGHRS and CDR2 is YFSETQ. The CDR3 is 16 amino acids. V gave up 4 bases and J gave up 5 bases; unmatched junction bases: 11. The CDR3 coding sequence is TGCGCCAGCAGCCCACTCGGGACAGACTTTACCGGGGAGCTGTTTTTT. It codes for CASSPLGTDFTGELFF. The variable domain in full, with the rest retrieved from reference TRBV5-1 and TRBJ2-2, is KAGVTQTPRYLIKTRGQQVTLSCSPISGHRSVSWYQQTPGQGLQFLFEYFSETQRNKGNFPGRFSGRQFSNSRSEMNVSTLELGDSALYLCASSPLGTDFTGELFFGEGSRLTVL.

This chain uses TRBV30 with TRBJ1-5, with D perhaps matching TRBD1 (5 bases). Germline V gene sequence: CDR1 GTSNPN, CDR2 SVGIG (reference sequence). The V end was cut by 3 bases, the J end by 4 bases, with 19 bases between. The CDR3 length is 16 residues. CDR3 DNA: TGTGCCTGGAGCCCCGGAGGCAGGGTAGTGAATCAGCCCCAGCATTTT. This codes for CAWSPGGRVVNQPQHF.

Here the CDR3 DNA reads TGTGCTAGTGGTTTCTATCCGTACAATGAGCAGTTCTTC. This codes for CASGFYPYNEQFF. The rearrangement links TRBV12-5 to TRBJ2-1; D is undetermined. Germline V gene lookup returns CDR1 LGHNT and CDR2 FRNRAP. Trimming took off 3 bases at V and 4 bases at J, with 7 bases between the two ends. The CDR3 runs 13 residues. The whole variable domain, filled in from reference TRBV12-5 and TRBJ2-1, reads DARVTQTPRHKVTEMGQEVTMRCQPILGHNTVFWYRQTMMQGLELLAYFRNRAPLDDSGMPKDRFSAEMPDATLATLKIQPSEPRDSAVYFCASGFYPYNEQFFGPGTRLTVL.

This chain joins TRBV6-6 and TRBJ1-5; 7 nucleotides match TRBD1. Germline assignment: CDR1 MNHNY and CDR2 SVGAGI (reference sequence). The V gene end was trimmed by 6 bases and the J gene end by 5 bases; junction bases not matched to a gene: 7. The CDR3 is 14 residues long. CDR3 loop: CASSLGTADQPQHF. The CDR3 nucleotides read TGTGCCAGCAGCCTTGGGACAGCTGATCAGCCCCAGCATTTT.

The J gene is TRBJ1-2, the V gene TRBV29-1; tentatively, D is TRBD1 (5 bases). V was pared by 2 bases and J by 5 bases, with 12 bases between. The length of the CDR3 is 13 residues. The germline CDR1 and CDR2 sequences are SQVTM and ANQGSEA. In DNA form, the CDR3 reads TGCAGCGTTGAATTGGGCGCAGGGTATGGCTACACCTTC. Protein product: CSVELGAGYGYTF. Full variable domain (remainder filled in from reference TRBV29-1 and TRBJ1-2): SAVISQKPSRDICQRGTSLTIQCQVDSQVTMMFWYRQQPGQSLTLIATANQGSEATYESGFVIDKFPISRPNLTFSTLTVSNMSPEDSSIYLCSVELGAGYGYTFGSGTRLTVV.